These 3 T cell receptor beta chains were all obtained from the same sample, sequenced in a study of shared clonotypes between healthy human individuals. Assay used: immunoSEQ multiplex PCR; TCRdb lists only in-frame clones, some missing. The repertoire has around 2.1 million clones, 95% of them found once; the top ten carry roughly 0.13%. The sample was naive CD4+ T cells sorted from blood. Subset meaning: CD45RA+ positively selected. These receptors were collected from a man aged 18 to 29 in good health.

The V call is TRBV5-1, the J call TRBJ2-5; D possibly corresponds to TRBD1 (6 bases). With 4 bases removed from V and 2 bases from J, the gap between germline ends came to 15 bases. The germline CDR1 and CDR2 sequences are SGHRS and YFSETQ. CDR3 size: 15 residues. The CDR3 reads CASSDVRTVQETQYF. CDR3 bases: TGCGCCAGCAGCGACGTCCGGACAGTTCAAGAGACCCAGTACTTC.

The V and J genes are TRBV7-6 and TRBJ2-7; D unclear. Looked up from germline, CDR1 is SGHVS and CDR2 is FNYEAQ. V shed 8 bases and J shed 7 bases, with 12 bases lying between them. This CDR3 comprises 11 residues. For the CDR3, the DNA is TGTGCCAGCTCCCTCGGCCTTGAGCAGTACTTC. As protein: CASSLGLEQYF.

This chain connects TRBV28 to TRBJ2-1; 8 positions agree with TRBD1. The CDR3 covers 15 residues. Germline-derived CDR1 and CDR2 are MDHEN and SYDVKM. V lost 2 bases to trimming and J lost 8 bases; unmatched junction nucleotides: 8. The CDR3 DNA is TGTGCCAGCAGTTTAGTCCAGGGGGCTGTAGATGAGCAGTTCTTC. Translation gives CASSLVQGAVDEQFF. The full variable domain, in which reference TRBV28 and TRBJ2-1 provide the parts outside the CDR3, is DVKVTQSSRYLVKRTGEKVFLECVQDMDHENMFWYRQDPGLGLRLIYFSYDVKMKEKGDIPEGYSVSREKKERFSLILESASTNQTSMYLCASSLVQGAVDEQFFGPGTRLTVL.